This T cell receptor beta chain was captured in a study of T cell responses to AZD1222 COVID-19 vaccine. Looking at the study overall: Researchers grouped second doses given at about 4 or about 12 weeks into one pool.

Germline lookup yields CDR1 SGHTA and CDR2 FQGNSA. V lost 5 bases and J 5 bases, leaving 12 bases between the germline ends. The CDR3 runs to 13 residues. Notes on the study in general: Unmutated variant regions reportedly attract nearly half of all spike-specific TCRs. Across spike, vaccine-associated CD4 TCRs were found, dominant at 160-218 and 743-854. Following two doses of AZD1222, Spike-specific TCR breadth and depth rose.

TCRdb keeps only in-frame clones here, not all; method: immunoSEQ multiplex PCR. The sample has about 100,000 clones, 88% seen once. In the case of this clone: The antigen remains unidentified.

This chain links TRBV7-2 with TRBJ1-1; a possible D gene is TRBD1 (6 bases). The TCR was taken from an adult in good health. The specimen was peripheral blood, collected on day 0 of AZD1222 vaccination. CDR3 DNA: TGTGCCAGCAGCCAAGACAGGCAAACTGAAGCTTTCTTT. It translates to CASSQDRQTEAFF. Looking up the rest from reference TRBV7-2 and TRBJ1-1 gives the full variable domain: GAGVSQSPSNKVTEKGKDVELRCDPISGHTALYWYRQSLGQGLEFLIYFQGNSAPDKSGLPSDRFSAERTGGSVSTLTIQRTQQEDSAVYLCASSQDRQTEAFFGQGTRLTVV.